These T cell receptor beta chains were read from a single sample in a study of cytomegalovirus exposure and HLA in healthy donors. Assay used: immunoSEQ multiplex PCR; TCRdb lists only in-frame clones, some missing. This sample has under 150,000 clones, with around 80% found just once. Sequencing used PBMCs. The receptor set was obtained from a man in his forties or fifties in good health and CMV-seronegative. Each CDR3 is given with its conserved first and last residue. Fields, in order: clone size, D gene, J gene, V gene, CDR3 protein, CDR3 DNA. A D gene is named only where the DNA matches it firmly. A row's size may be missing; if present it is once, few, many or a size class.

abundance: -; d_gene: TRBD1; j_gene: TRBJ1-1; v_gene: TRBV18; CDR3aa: CASSRDSLGLNTEAFF; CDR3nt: TGTGCCAGCTCCCGGGACAGCTTAGGCTTGAACACTGAAGCTTTCTTT
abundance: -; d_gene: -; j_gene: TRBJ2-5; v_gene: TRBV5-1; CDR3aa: CASSLEPGRETQYF; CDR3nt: TGCGCCAGCAGCTTGGAGCCGGGAAGGGAGACCCAGTACTTC
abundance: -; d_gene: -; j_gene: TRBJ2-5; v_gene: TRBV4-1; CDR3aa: CASSQEPQGGETQYF; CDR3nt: TGCGCCAGCAGCCAAGAGCCCCAGGGAGGAGAGACCCAGTACTTC
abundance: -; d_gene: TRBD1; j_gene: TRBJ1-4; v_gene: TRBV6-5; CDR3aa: CASSLTGTGDEKLFF; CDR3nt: TGTGCCAGCAGTTTGACCGGGACAGGGGATGAAAAACTGTTTTTT
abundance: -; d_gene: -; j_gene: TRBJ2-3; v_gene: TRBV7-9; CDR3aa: CASSLALVSDTQYF; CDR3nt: TGTGCCAGCAGCTTAGCCTTAGTCTCAGATACGCAGTATTTT
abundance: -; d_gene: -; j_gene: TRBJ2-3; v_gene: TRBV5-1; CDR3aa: CASSPGGGSTDTQYF; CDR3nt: TGCGCCAGCAGCCCGGGCGGCGGGAGCACAGATACGCAGTATTTT
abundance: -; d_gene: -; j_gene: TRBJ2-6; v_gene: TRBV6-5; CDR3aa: CASTRSPGANVLTF; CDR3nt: TGTGCCAGCACCAGAAGTCCTGGGGCCAACGTCCTGACTTTC
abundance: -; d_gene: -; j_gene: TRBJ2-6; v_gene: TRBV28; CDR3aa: CASRRQGANVLTF; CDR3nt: TGTGCCAGCAGAAGACAGGGGGCCAACGTCCTGACTTTC
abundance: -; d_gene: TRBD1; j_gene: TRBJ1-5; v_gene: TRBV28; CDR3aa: CASSRLGQGNQPQHF; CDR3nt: TGTGCCAGCAGCCGACTCGGACAGGGGAATCAGCCCCAGCATTTT
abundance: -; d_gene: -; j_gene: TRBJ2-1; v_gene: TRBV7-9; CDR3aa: CASSLARRGIEQFF; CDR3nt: TGTGCCAGCAGCTTAGCGAGAAGGGGCATTGAGCAGTTCTTC
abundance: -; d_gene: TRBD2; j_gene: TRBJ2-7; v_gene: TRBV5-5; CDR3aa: CASSLVLAGGYEQYF; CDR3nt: TGTGCCAGCAGCTTGGTACTAGCGGGCGGGTACGAGCAGTACTTC
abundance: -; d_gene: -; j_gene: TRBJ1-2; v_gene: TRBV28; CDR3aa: CASSSGGFRQYGYTF; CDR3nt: TGTGCCAGCAGTTCGGGGGGGTTCAGACAATATGGCTACACCTTC
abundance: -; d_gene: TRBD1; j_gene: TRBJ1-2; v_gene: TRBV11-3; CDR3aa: CASSRGTDANYGYTF; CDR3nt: TGTGCCAGCAGCCGGGGGACAGACGCTAACTATGGCTACACCTTC
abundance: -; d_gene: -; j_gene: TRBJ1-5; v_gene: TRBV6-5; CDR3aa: CASSLPGHGQPQHF; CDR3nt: TGTGCCAGCAGCCTTCCAGGGCATGGTCAGCCCCAGCATTTT
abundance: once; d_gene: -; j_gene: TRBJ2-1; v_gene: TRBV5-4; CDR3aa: CASSLVTAGNEQFF; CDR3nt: TGTGCCAGCAGCTTGGTCACCGCGGGAAATGAGCAGTTCTTC
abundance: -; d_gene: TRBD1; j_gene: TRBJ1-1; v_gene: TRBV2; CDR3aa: CASKTGGWLGTEAFF; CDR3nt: TGTGCCAGCAAGACAGGGGGCTGGTTGGGCACTGAAGCTTTCTTT
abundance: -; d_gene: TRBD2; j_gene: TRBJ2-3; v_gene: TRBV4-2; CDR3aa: CASSLLGAGGSDTQYF; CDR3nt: TGTGCCAGCAGCCTCCTGGGCGCGGGAGGCTCAGATACGCAGTATTTT
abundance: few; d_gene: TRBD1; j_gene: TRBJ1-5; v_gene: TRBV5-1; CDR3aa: CASSLAGTDQPQHF; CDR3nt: TGCGCCAGCAGCTTGGCCGGGACAGATCAGCCCCAGCATTTT
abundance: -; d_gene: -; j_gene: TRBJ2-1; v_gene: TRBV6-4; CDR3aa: CASSEQGPYNEQFF; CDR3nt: TGTGCCAGCAGTGAACAGGGACCCTACAATGAGCAGTTCTTC
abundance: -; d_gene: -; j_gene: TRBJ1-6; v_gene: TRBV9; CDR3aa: CASSVGRSGDSPLHF; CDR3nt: TGTGCCAGCAGCGTAGGGAGATCGGGAGATTCACCCCTCCACTTT
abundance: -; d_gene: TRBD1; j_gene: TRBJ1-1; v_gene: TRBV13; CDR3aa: CASSFITGGQAFF; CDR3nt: TGTGCCAGCAGCTTTATTACAGGGGGTCAAGCTTTCTTT
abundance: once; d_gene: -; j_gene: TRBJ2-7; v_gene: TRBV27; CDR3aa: CASSSSYEQYF; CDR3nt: TGTGCCAGCAGTTCATCCTACGAGCAGTACTTC
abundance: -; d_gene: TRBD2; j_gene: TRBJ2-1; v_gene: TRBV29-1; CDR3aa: CSVTSVSSYNEQFF; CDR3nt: TGCAGCGTCACTAGCGTCAGCTCCTACAATGAGCAGTTCTTC
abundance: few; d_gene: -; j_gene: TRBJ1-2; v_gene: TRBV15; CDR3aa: CATSRVNFGYTF; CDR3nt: TGTGCCACCAGCAGAGTGAACTTTGGCTACACCTTC
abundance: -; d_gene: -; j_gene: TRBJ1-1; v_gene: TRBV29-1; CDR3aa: CSVPTPSGGTEAFF; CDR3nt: TGCAGCGTTCCCACCCCTAGCGGCGGCACTGAAGCTTTCTTT
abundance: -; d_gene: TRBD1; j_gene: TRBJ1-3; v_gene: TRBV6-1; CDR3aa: CASSGGGQASGNTIYF; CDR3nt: TGTGCCAGCAGTGGAGGGGGACAGGCCTCTGGAAACACCATATATTTT
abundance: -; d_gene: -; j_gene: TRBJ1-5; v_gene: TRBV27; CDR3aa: CASRGRATQPQHF; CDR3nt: TGTGCCAGCAGGGGGAGGGCTACTCAGCCCCAGCATTTT
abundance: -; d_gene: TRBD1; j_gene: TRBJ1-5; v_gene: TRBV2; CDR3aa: CASSAIGQGALNQPQHF; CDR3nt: TGTGCCAGCAGCGCGATCGGACAGGGGGCCCTCAATCAGCCCCAGCATTTT
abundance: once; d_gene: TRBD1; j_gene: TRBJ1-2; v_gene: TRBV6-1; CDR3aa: CASDRQGLYGYTF; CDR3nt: TGTGCCAGCGACAGACAGGGCCTCTATGGCTACACCTTC
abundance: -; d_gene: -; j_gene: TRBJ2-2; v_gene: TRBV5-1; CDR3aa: CASSFQGGELFF; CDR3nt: TGCGCCAGCAGCTTTCAGGGCGGGGAGCTGTTTTTT
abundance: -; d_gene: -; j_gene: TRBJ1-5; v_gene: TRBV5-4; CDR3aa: CASSLGGRINQPQHF; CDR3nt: TGTGCCAGCAGCTTGGGTGGGAGAATCAATCAGCCCCAGCATTTT
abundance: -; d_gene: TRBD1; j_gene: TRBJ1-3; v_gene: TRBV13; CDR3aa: CASSLAGGSGNTIYF; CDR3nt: TGTGCCAGCAGCTTAGCAGGGGGCTCAGGAAACACCATATATTTT
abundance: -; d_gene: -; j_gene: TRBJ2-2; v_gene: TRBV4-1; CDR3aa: CASSRRVPGTEGTGELFF; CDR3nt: TGCGCCAGCAGCCGGCGGGTACCGGGAACAGAGGGCACCGGGGAGCTGTTTTTT
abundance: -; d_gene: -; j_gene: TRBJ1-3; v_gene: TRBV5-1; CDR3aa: CASSYGNFGGGGNTIYF; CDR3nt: TGCGCCAGCAGCTACGGAAACTTCGGGGGAGGCGGAAACACCATATATTTT
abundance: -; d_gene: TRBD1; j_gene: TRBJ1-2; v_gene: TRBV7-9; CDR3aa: CASSESGGDYGYTF; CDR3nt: TGTGCCAGCAGCGAATCAGGGGGAGACTATGGCTACACCTTC
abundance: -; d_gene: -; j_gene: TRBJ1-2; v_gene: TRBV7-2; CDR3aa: CASSRDSYGYTF; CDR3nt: TGTGCCAGCAGTCGAGACAGTTATGGCTACACCTTC
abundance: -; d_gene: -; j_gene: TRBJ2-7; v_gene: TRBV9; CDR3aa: CASSPRQGTYEQYF; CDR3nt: TGTGCCAGCAGCCCCCGTCAGGGGACCTACGAGCAGTACTTC
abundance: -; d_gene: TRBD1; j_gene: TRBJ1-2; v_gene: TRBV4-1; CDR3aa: CASSQDPGGSGGYTF; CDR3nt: TGCGCCAGCAGCCAAGACCCAGGGGGCTCGGGTGGCTACACCTTC
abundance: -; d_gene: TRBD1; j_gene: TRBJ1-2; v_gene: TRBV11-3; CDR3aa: CASSFGQEGYTF; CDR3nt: TGTGCCAGCAGCTTCGGACAGGAAGGCTACACCTTC
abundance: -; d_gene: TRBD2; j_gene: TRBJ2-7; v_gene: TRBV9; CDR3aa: CASSVGLAGIHEQYF; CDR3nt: TGTGCCAGCAGCGTAGGCCTAGCGGGAATCCACGAGCAGTACTTC
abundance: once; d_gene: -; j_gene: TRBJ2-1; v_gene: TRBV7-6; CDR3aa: CASSLFRGGEQFF; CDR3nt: TGTGCCAGCAGCTTATTCAGGGGCGGAGAGCAGTTCTTC
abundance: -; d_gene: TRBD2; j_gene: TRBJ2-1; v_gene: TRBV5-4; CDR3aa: CASSRPQGLHNEQFF; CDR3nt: TGTGCCAGCAGCCGGCCGCAGGGACTACACAATGAGCAGTTCTTC
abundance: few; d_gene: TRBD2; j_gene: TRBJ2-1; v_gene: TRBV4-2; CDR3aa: CASSQVGTSGGDAFF; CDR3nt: TGTGCCAGCAGCCAAGTTGGGACTAGCGGGGGGGATGCGTTCTTC
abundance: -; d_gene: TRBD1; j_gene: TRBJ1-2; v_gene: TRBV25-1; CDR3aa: CASMEAGGLEYGYTF; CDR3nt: TGTGCCAGCATGGAGGCAGGGGGCCTGGAGTATGGCTACACCTTC
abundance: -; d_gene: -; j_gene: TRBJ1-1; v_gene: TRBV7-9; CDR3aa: CASSLALWGEGAEAFF; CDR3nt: TGTGCCAGCAGCTTAGCGCTATGGGGGGAAGGGGCTGAAGCTTTCTTT
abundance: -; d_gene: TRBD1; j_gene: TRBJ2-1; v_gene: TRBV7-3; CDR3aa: CASSRGQGGEQFF; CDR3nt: TGTGCCAGCAGCCGTGGACAGGGAGGTGAGCAGTTCTTC
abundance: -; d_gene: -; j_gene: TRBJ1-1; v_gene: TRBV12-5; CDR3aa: CASGLVQTDTEAFF; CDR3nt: TGTGCTAGTGGTTTGGTACAGACCGACACTGAAGCTTTCTTT
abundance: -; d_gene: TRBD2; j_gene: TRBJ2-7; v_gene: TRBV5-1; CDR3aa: CASSFSGGNSYEQYF; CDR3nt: TGCGCCAGCAGCTTTTCGGGAGGGAACTCCTACGAGCAGTACTTC
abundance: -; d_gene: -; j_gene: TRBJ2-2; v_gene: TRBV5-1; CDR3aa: CASSPSAGPSGTGELFF; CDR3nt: TGCGCCAGCAGCCCGAGCGCGGGACCTTCCGGCACCGGGGAGCTGTTTTTT
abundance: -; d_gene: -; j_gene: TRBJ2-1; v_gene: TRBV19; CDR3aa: CASRPQGRLLNEQFF; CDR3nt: TGTGCCAGTAGACCACAGGGTCGATTACTGAATGAGCAGTTCTTC
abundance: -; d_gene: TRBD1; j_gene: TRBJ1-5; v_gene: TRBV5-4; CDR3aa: CASSRGTGMNQPQHF; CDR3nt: TGTGCCAGCAGCCGAGGGACAGGGATGAATCAGCCCCAGCATTTT
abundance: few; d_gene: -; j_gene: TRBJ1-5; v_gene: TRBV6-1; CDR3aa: CASSVSGRQPQHF; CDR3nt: TGTGCCAGCAGTGTTTCAGGGCGTCAGCCCCAGCATTTT
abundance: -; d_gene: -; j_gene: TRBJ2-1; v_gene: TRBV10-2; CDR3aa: CASSEWEAGLQFF; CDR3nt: TGCGCCAGCAGTGAGTGGGAAGCGGGCCTCCAGTTCTTC